This T cell receptor (beta chain) was identified in a study of shared clonotypes between healthy human individuals. Sequencing was performed with immunoSEQ multiplex PCR; in TCRdb, only in-frame clones are kept and a portion is missing. The table records roughly 550,000 clones, around 95% of them present only once. Findings and caveats of the study: Naive CD4 clonotypes overlapped across several donors at roughly 5%. Tissue TCR repertoires likely differ from these blood-only repertoires. Larger richness was generally estimated for naive than memory subsets.

As for this clone: Its specificity is not known.

Looked up from germline, CDR1 is MDHEN and CDR2 is SYDVKM. Trimming pared 6 bases from V and 3 bases from J, leaving 15 bases between. The CDR3 contains 14 residues. As defined, naive CD8 cells were CD45RO-negative and positively selected for CCR7, with terminally differentiated effector memory CD45RA+ cells excluded. The healthy adult donors were HIV-negative and reported no recent acute infections or vaccinations. The sequence was collected from a woman in her twenties or thirties in good health. The chain carries TRBV28 and TRBJ2-7; the D gene is possibly TRBD2 (5 bases). Source material: naive CD8+ T cells sorted from blood. The CDR3 nucleotides read TGTGCCAGCAGCCAAGTCGGGGAGCTCTACGAGCAGTACTTC. It is translated as CASSQVGELYEQYF.